The 10 T cell receptor beta chains listed next were all sequenced from one sample in a study of human T cells and chemical hapten exposure. Time point denoted: pre-sensitization, week 0. Treatment meaning: therapeutic diphenylcyclopropenone sensitization with weekly scalp DPC. One entry per CDR3 protein, called by TCRdb with MiXCR from the RACE reads. The table lists about 260,000 distinct CDR3 sequences, approximately 8.4% of them singletons. The sample consisted of whole blood, taken in connection with sensitization to the hapten diphenylcyclopropenone (DPC). The receptors derive from a woman between 35 and 50 years old with alopecia areata. Some clones in this sample may be carry-over from other donors' samples.

The gene calls are TRBV7-9 and TRBJ2-1; 7 bases map to TRBD1. Germline V gene data show CDR1 as SEHNR and CDR2 as FQNEAQ (reference sequence). The CDR3 has 19 amino acids. J lost 8 bases, V lost 2 bases, and 21 bases had no gene match. The CDR3 sequence is CASSLRSEIPSDRVHEQFF. CDR3 nucleotide sequence: TGTGCCAGCAGCTTAAGATCGGAGATACCTAGTGACAGGGTACATGAGCAGTTCTTC.

The chain couples TRBV5-6 to TRBJ2-6, with 9 bases matching TRBD1. Trimming removed 6 bases from V and 1 base from J; junction bases left unmatched: 8. The germline gives CDR1 SGHDT, CDR2 YYEEEE. CDR3 length: 17 amino acids. CDR3 sequence (DNA): TGTGCCAGCACCTACGGGACAGGGAGGTCTGGGGCCAACGTCCTGACTTTC. Translation: CASTYGTGRSGANVLTF.

This clonotype was observed a few times. The chain has TRBV20-1 and TRBJ2-1; D remains ambiguous. Deletions cut 3 bases from V and 0 bases from J, with 6 bases between. The germline CDR1 and CDR2 sequences are DFQATT and SNEGSKA (reference sequence). CDR3 length: 13 residues. The CDR3 loop reads CSASWYSYNEQFF. The CDR3 nucleotides are TGCAGTGCTAGTTGGTACTCCTACAATGAGCAGTTCTTC.

This clonotype has more than one count but fewer than ten. The chain has TRBV6-1 and TRBJ1-1; 8 bases map to TRBD1. This CDR3 has 16 residues. Trimming removed 6 bases from V and 5 bases from J; junction bases left unmatched: 14. Germline V gene data show CDR1 as MNHNS and CDR2 as SASEGT. CDR3 sequence reads: CASRDRTGHRGTEAFF. The CDR3, as DNA: TGTGCCAGCAGGGATCGGACGGGCCACAGGGGGACTGAAGCTTTCTTT.

In its sample, this clonotype was seen a few times. V is TRBV6-5 and J is TRBJ2-5, with 10 positions matching TRBD1. The CDR3 contains 16 residues. V trimming: 7 bases; J trimming: 4 bases; junction bases outside the gene matches: 12. The germline V gene has CDR1 MNHEY and CDR2 SVGAGI. CDR3 residues: CASNPLRDRGGETQYF. The CDR3 DNA is TGTGCCAGCAATCCCCTCCGGGACAGGGGTGGAGAGACCCAGTACTTC.

This clonotype has more than one count but fewer than ten. The gene calls are TRBV5-1 and TRBJ2-1, with 7 bases that match TRBD2. The V segment lost 0 bases and the J segment 4 bases; nucleotides outside the gene matches: 10. Germline V gene lookup returns CDR1 SGHRS and CDR2 YFSETQ. The CDR3 totals 17 residues. This chain's CDR3 is CASSLGPTAGSYNEQFF. CDR3 DNA: TGCGCCAGCAGCTTGGGGCCTACAGCGGGGAGTTACAATGAGCAGTTCTTC.

The table lists this clonotype with many counts. This chain connects TRBV11-2 to TRBJ2-5; D not resolved. Trimming shortened V by 4 bases and J by 5 bases, and 8 bases separated the two germline ends. This CDR3 region has 12 residues. Germline V gene sequence: CDR1 SGHAT, CDR2 FQNNGV. CDR3 protein: CASSSPRETQYF. In nucleotides, the CDR3 is TGTGCCAGCAGCTCGCCCCGGGAGACCCAGTACTTC.

This clonotype was recorded many times. V usage is TRBV12-3 or TRBV12-4 and J usage is TRBJ1-5, with D perhaps TRBD1 (5 bases). The ends were cut back, 5 bases at V and 2 bases at J, with 16 bases in the middle. The CDR3 extends over 16 amino acids. The CDR3 DNA is TGTGCCAGCAGTCGACTCCTGGGGGATGGCAATCAGCCCCAGCATTTT. Encoded protein: CASSRLLGDGNQPQHF.

This clonotype turned up a few times. The V and J genes are TRBV5-6 and TRBJ2-7, with a tentative D call TRBD1 (6 bases). Germline CDR1 reads SGHDT; CDR2 reads YYEEEE. V lost 0 bases to trimming and J lost 1 base, with 14 bases between them. CDR3 length equals 16 residues. DNA for the CDR3: TGTGCCAGCAGCTTGGGGGCACAGGGCCCTTCCTACGAGCAGTACTTC. It codes for CASSLGAQGPSYEQYF.

This clonotype was seen only a few times. This likely comes from a read error, as the CDR3 has no conserved phenylalanine or tryptophan at its end. V gene TRBV13 combines with J gene TRBJ1-6; 7 bases map to TRBD1. Germline V gene lookup returns CDR1 PRHDT and CDR2 FYEKMQ (reference sequence). The CDR3 covers 15 residues. V dropped 1 base and J dropped 9; count of bases not matched to a gene: 6. CDR3 loop: CASSLERGQGSPLHL. The CDR3 region has the DNA TGTGCCAGCAGCTTAGAGAGGGGGCAAGGTTCACCCCTCCACCTT.